This section outlines one T cell receptor beta chain sequence together with its context. The sample holds one count of this clone. Its antigen has not been determined. Base qualities are missing; no much larger clone stands one base away. TCRbeta CDR3 regions were amplified from genomic DNA by means of the immunoSEQ Assay, a bias-controlled multiplex PCR. Under the source paper's analysis protocol: Nucleated cell counts per sample were estimated from amplification of reference gene primers within the assay. Sequence reads were collapsed and filtered to measure the absolute abundance of every unique TCRbeta CDR3 rearrangement. Productive Simpson clonality was computed per sample as the square root of Simpson's diversity index over productive rearrangements. As stored in TCRdb, this immuneACCESS dataset retains in-frame rearrangements with V and J assigned. A fraction of the clones does not appear; measured against another copy, unresolved V genes explain less than half of the discrepancy, and the remainder lacks a known reason. That table furnishes V, J and clone size, whereas the DNA furnished D and trimming. The sample table contains tens of thousands of clones; only one count was recorded for more than 80% of them. 1.4% of the sample is in the top ten clones.

From cysteine to phenylalanine, the CDR3 is 15 amino acids long. Left in the record is the CDR3 DNA by itself, 45 bases read in frame from the first base. Germline trimming amounts to 5 bases on V and 3 bases on J, with 7 as the count of junction bases outside the gene matches. CDR1 SGHTA and CDR2 FQGNSA are derived from the germline V gene. These data belong to a study of blood T cell repertoires in COVID-19 (dated by TCRdb to about 2020). About the full investigation: The collaborator samples originated in the United States, Italy and Spain and spanned the acute and convalescent phases of COVID-19. The material from the prospective study consisted of cDNA or gDNA derived from T cells, B-cell-depleted T cells, or PBMCs. Where available, HLA class I and class II types were taken from metadata supplied by the sample provider and were not determined by assay-based typing. Sample metadata almost always included a de-identified subject ID, COVID-19 status, age in years and sex. The repertoires were made available in a free public database intended to serve as a resource for research on the immune response to SARS-CoV-2. Deeply sampled blood TCRbeta repertoires from subjects exposed to, actively infected with, or recovered from COVID-19 were included in the dataset. The samples were drawn from two sources: the first 160 participants of the ongoing ImmuneRACE study, and 1,254 subjects contributed by 6 global collaborators.

Results and caveats for the whole study, not just this receptor: Clinical and demographic metadata were provided uncurated, with the amount varying by source and participant.

Whole blood was collected in K2EDTA tubes by collaborating institutions according to the institutions' own protocols. For TCRbeta analysis, collaborators shipped samples as frozen whole blood, isolated PBMCs, or DNA extracted from either of those sample types. Sequences were obtained from peripheral blood. The receptor comes from a man aged 60 to 69 with acute or convalescent COVID-19. This sequence uses TRBV7-2 and TRBJ1-2, with 9 junctional bases fitting TRBD1. The CDR3 reads CASSRLTGGDYGYTF. The nucleotide sequence reads TGTGCCAGCAGCAGACTCACAGGGGGCGACTATGGCTACACCTTC.